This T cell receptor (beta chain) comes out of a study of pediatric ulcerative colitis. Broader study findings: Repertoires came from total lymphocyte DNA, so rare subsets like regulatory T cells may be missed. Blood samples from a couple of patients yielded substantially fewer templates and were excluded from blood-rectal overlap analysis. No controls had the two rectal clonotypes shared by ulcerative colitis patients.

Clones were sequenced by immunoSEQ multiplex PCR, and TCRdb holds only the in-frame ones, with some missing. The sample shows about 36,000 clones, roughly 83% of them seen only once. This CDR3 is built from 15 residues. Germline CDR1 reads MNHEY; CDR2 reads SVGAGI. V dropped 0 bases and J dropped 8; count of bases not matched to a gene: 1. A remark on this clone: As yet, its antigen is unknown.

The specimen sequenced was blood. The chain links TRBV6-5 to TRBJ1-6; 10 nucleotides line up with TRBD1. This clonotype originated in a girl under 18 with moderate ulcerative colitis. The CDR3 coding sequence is TGTGCCAGCAGTTACTCCGGGACAGGGGATTCACCCCTCCACTTT. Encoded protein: CASSYSGTGDSPLHF.